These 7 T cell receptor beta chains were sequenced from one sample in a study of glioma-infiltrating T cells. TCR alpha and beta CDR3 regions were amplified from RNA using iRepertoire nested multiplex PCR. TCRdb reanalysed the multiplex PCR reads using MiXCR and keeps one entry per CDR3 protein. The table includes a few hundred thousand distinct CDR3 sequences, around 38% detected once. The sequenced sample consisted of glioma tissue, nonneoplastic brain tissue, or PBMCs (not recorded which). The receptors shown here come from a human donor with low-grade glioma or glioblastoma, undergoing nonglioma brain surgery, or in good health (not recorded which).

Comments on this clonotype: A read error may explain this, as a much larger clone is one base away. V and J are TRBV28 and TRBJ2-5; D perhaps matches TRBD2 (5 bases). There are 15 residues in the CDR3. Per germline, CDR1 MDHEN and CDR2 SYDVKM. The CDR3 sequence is CDSSTRWTFQETQYF. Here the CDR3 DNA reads TGTGACAGCAGTACGCGCTGGACTTTCCAAGAGACCCAGTACTTC.

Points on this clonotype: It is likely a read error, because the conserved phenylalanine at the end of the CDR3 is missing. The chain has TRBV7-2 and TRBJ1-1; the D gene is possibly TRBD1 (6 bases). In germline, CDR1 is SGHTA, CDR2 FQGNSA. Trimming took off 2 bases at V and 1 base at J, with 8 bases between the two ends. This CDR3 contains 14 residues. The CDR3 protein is CASSLQGPNTEAFL. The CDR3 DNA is TGTGCCAGCAGCTTACAGGGGCCGAACACTGAAGCTTTCCTT.

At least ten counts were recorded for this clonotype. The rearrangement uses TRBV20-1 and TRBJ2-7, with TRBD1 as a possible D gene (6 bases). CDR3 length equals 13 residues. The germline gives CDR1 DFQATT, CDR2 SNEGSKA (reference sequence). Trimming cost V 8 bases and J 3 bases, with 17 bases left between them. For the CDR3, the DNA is TGCAGTCTACAGCCAACGACAGGCTACGAGCAGTACTTC. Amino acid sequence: CSLQPTTGYEQYF.

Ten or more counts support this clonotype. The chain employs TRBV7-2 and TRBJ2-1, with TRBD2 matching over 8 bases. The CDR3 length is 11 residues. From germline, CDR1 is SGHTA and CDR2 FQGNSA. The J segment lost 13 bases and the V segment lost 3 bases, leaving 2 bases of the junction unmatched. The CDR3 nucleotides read TGTGCCAGCAGCTTGACTAGCGATCAGTTCTTC. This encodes CASSLTSDQFF.

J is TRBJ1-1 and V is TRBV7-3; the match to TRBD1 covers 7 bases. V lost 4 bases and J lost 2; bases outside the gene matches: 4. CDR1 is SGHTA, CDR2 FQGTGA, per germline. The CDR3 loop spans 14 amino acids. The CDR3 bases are TGTGCCAGCAGCTCACAGGGGACAAACACTGAAGCTTTCTTT. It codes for CASSSQGTNTEAFF.

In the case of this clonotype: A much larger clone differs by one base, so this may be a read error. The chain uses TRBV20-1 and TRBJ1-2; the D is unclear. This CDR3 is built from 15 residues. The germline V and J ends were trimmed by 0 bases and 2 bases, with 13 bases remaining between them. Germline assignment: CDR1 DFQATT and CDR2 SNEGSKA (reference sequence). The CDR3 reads CSARDHGVGNYGYTF. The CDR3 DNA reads TGCAGTGCTAGAGATCATGGGGTCGGGAACTATGGCTACACCTTC.

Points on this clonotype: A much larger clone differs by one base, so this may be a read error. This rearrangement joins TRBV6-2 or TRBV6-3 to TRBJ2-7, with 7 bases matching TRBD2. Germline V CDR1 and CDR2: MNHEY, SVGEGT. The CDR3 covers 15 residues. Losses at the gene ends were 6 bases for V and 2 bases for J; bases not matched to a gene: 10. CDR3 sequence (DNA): TGTGCCAGCAGCCCGAGGCGGGAGTGGACCTACGAGCAGTACTTC. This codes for CASSPRREWTYEQYF.